This T cell receptor beta chain derives from a study of low-dose radiotherapy and immunotherapy resistance in tumors. Study details: The patients were given nivolumab 240 mg every two weeks and ipilimumab 1 mg/kg every six weeks, through an intravenous route. Cyclophosphamide went in intravenously at 200 mg/m2 every two weeks, one day before radiation and immunotherapy.

TRAV- and TRBV-specific primers primed first-strand cDNA, covering alpha and beta chains. TCR amplification used roughly 20 PCR cycles, a constant-region primer and a V-primer adapter. Isolated mRNA was amplified by in vitro transcription. A single record per CDR3 protein comes from TCRdb applying MiXCR to the reads. Altogether roughly 60,000 distinct CDR3 sequences are present, approximately 25% being singletons, with the ten largest covering just over 5.5%. The sample's time point: before trial treatment. The CDR3 runs to 14 residues. Germline trimming cut 0 bases from V and 8 bases from J; bases unmatched to any gene: 9. CDR1 and CDR2 from the germline V gene are DFQATT and SNEGSKA (reference sequence).

The chain joins TRBV20-1 to TRBJ1-1, with TRBD1 matching over 7 bases. The sample consisted of PBMCs, taken before treatment. The TCR was taken from a male donor with prostate cancer. CDR3 region: CSARELGQAREAFF. The CDR3 DNA is TGCAGTGCTAGAGAACTCGGACAGGCGAGGGAAGCTTTCTTT.